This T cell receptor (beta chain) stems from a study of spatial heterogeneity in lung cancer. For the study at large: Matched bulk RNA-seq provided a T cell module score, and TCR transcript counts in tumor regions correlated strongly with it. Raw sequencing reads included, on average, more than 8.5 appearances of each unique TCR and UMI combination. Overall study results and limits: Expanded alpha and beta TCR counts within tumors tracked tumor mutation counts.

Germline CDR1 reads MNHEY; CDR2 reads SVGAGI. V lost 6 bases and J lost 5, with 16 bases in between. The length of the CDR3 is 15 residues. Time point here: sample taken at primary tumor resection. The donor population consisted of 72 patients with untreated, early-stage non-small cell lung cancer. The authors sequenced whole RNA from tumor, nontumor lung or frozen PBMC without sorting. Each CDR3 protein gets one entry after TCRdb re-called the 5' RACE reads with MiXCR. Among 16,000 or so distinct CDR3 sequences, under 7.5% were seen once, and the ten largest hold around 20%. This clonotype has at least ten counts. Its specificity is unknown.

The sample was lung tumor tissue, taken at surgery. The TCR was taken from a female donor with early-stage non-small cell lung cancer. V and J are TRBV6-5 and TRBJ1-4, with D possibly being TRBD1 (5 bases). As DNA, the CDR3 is TGTGCCAGCAGGCCCCTAGGGGCGCAGAATGAAAAACTGTTTTTT. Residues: CASRPLGAQNEKLFF.